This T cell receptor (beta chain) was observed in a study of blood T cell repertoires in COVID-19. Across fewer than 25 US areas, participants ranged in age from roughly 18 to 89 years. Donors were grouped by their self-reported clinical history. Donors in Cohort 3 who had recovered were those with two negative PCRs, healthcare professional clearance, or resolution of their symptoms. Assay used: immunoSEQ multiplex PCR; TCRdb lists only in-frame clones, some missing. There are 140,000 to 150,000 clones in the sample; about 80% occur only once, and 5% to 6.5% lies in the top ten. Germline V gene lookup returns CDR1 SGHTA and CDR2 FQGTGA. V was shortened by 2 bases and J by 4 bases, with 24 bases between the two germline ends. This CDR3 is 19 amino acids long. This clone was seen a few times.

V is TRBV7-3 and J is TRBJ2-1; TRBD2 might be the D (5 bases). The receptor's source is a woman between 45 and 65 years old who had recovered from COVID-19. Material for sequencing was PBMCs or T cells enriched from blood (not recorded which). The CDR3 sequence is CASSLCSLRLRKSYNEQFF. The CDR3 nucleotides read TGTGCCAGCAGCTTATGTAGCCTTCGACTACGAAAGTCGTACAATGAGCAGTTCTTC.